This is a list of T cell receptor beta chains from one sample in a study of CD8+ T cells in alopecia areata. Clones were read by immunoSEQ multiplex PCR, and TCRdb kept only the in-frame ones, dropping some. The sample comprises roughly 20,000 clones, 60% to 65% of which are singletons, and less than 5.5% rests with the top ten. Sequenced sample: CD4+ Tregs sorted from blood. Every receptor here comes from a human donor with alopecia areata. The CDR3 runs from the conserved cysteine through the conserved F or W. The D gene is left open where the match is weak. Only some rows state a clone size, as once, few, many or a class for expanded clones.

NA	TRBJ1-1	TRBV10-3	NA	CAISDPDTGVEAFF	TGTGCCATCAGTGACCCCGACACGGGGGTTGAAGCTTTCTTT
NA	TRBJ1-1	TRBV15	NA	CATSRAIVVAAEAFF	TGTGCCACCAGCAGAGCCATCGTCGTGGCGGCTGAAGCTTTCTTT
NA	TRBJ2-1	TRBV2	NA	CASADNEQFF	TGTGCCAGTGCCGACAATGAGCAGTTCTTC
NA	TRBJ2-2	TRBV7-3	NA	CASSLFIGANTGELFF	TGTGCCAGCAGCCTCTTTATCGGCGCGAACACCGGGGAGCTGTTTTTT
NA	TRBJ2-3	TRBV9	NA	CASSVEARGAGKKDTQYF	TGTGCCAGCAGCGTAGAAGCCAGGGGGGCAGGGAAGAAGGATACGCAGTATTTT
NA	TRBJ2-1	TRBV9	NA	CASSVGTDSYNEQFF	TGTGCCAGCAGCGTAGGGACTGATAGTTACAATGAGCAGTTCTTC
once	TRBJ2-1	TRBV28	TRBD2	CASRPRVAGVYEQFF	TGTGCCAGCAGGCCCCGGGTCGCGGGAGTCTATGAGCAGTTCTTC
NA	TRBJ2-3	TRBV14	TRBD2	CASSRTSGSSTDTQYF	TGTGCCAGCAGCCGGACTAGCGGGAGTTCCACAGATACGCAGTATTTT
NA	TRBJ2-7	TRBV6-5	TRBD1	CASSSGDSSYEQYF	TGTGCCAGCAGTTCTGGGGACAGCTCCTACGAGCAGTACTTC
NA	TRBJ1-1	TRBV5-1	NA	CASSLERVRTEAFF	TGCGCCAGCAGCTTGGAACGAGTTAGAACTGAAGCTTTCTTT
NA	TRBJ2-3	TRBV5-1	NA	CASSFQAGVADTQYF	TGCGCCAGCAGCTTTCAAGCAGGGGTGGCAGATACGCAGTATTTT
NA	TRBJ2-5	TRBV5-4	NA	CASSLIETETQYF	TGTGCCAGCAGCCTGATCGAGACAGAGACCCAGTACTTC
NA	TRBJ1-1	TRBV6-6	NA	CASRTGNTEAFF	TGTGCCAGCAGGACAGGGAACACTGAAGCTTTCTTT
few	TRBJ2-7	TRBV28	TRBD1	CASRQQGHEIYEQYF	TGTGCCAGCAGACAACAGGGGCACGAAATCTACGAGCAGTACTTC
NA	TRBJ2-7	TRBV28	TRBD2	CAAGGITYYEQYF	TGTGCCGCGGGGGGAATTACTTACTACGAGCAGTACTTC
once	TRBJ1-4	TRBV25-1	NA	CASTPGRGRFPGLFF	TGTGCCAGCACTCCTGGCCGTGGGAGGTTTCCAGGACTGTTTTTT
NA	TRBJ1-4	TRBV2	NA	CASSTFEKLFF	TGTGCCAGCAGTACGTTTGAAAAACTGTTTTTT
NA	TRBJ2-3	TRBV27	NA	CASSHHAADTQYF	TGTGCCAGCAGCCACCACGCGGCAGATACGCAGTATTTT
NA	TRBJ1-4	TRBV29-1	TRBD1	CSARDSRQSEKLFF	TGCAGCGCCCGGGACAGCCGGCAGAGTGAAAAACTGTTTTTT
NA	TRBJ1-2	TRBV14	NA	CASSQHSLNYGYTF	TGTGCCAGCAGCCAACACAGCCTTAACTATGGCTACACCTTC